This T cell receptor (beta chain) was documented in a study of yellow fever vaccine responses in identical twins. TCRdb called the RT-PCR reads again in MiXCR, with one record for every CDR3 protein. The sample contains 20,000 to 25,000 distinct CDR3 sequences, about three quarters of which appear only once. Worth noting for this clonotype: Its antigen remains unidentified.

Notes on the study in general: A vaccine T cell response that seemed partly convergent and partly personalized was reported in twins.

The CDR3 consists of 15 residues. The V gene end was trimmed by 3 bases and the J gene end by 4 bases; junction bases not matched to a gene: 4. Looked up from germline, CDR1 is LNHNV and CDR2 is YYDKDF (reference sequence). This chain connects TRBV15 to TRBJ1-3; 9 bases map to TRBD1. The sample in question was T cells from blood (PBMCs), unsorted or a sorted subset (not recorded which), obtained before or after yellow fever vaccination (not recorded which). The clonotype was recovered from a woman aged 18-30 years who received the yellow fever vaccine. The CDR3 coding sequence is TGTGCCACCAGCAGGGACAGGGGTATCGGAAACACCATATATTTT. Translated: CATSRDRGIGNTIYF.